These 10 T cell receptor beta chains share one sample of origin, sequenced in a study of blood T cell repertoires in COVID-19. Measured with immunoSEQ multiplex PCR; TCRdb has only the in-frame clones, and not every one. The profile shows about 220,000 clones, 80% of them singletons. Sequenced: peripheral blood. These receptors came from a human donor in a cohort sampled during active COVID-19.

The V gene is TRBV6-4, the J gene TRBJ2-2; D possibly corresponds to TRBD1 (5 bases). The CDR3 runs to 13 residues. Germline values: CDR1 MRHNA, CDR2 SNTAGT. V lost 3 bases and J 5 bases, leaving 7 bases between the germline ends. The CDR3 loop is CASSEKGTGELFF. The CDR3 DNA is TGTGCCAGCAGTGAAAAGGGGACCGGGGAGCTGTTTTTT.

The rearrangement uses TRBV28 and TRBJ1-5; TRBD1 aligns across 10 bases. This CDR3 spans 17 amino acids. CDR1 MDHEN and CDR2 SYDVKM come from the germline V gene. V lost 6 bases and J lost 9; bases outside the gene matches: 17. This chain's CDR3 is CASSPTPDRGALGPQHF. CDR3 sequence (DNA): TGTGCCAGCAGCCCCACCCCGGACAGGGGGGCCCTAGGGCCCCAGCATTTT.

This rearrangement joins TRBV19 to TRBJ2-5, with 7 bases aligning to TRBD1. With V trimmed by 5 bases and J by 2 bases, 5 bases remained unmatched. CDR3 length: 14 residues. CDR1 LNHDA and CDR2 SQIVND come from the germline V gene (reference sequence). The CDR3 nucleotides are TGTGCCAGTAGTTTCGGACAGGTTCAAGAGACCCAGTACTTC. Translation: CASSFGQVQETQYF.

This clone has a single count. CDR3 protein: CASSLWGDEQYF. In DNA form, the CDR3 reads TGTGCCAGCAGCTTGTGGGGGGACGAGCAGTACTTC. J is TRBJ2-7 and V is TRBV5-5, with a weak D call TRBD2 (6 bases). Germline CDR1 and CDR2: SGHKS and YYEKEE (reference sequence). The CDR3 is 12 amino acids. Trimming cost V 1 base and J 5 bases, with 7 bases left between them.

The rearrangement joins TRBV5-4 to TRBJ2-3, with a possible D match to TRBD1 (5 bases). This CDR3 contains 13 residues. The germline CDR1 and CDR2 sequences are SGHNT and YYREEE (reference sequence). Trimming pared 8 bases from V and 6 bases from J, leaving 16 bases between. In nucleotides, the CDR3 is TGTGCCAGATTGGGGCCCTTGCGGGATACGCAGTATTTT. This gives the protein CARLGPLRDTQYF.

The chain combines TRBV7-9 with TRBJ2-5; TRBD2 aligns across 8 bases. CDR3 length: 15 amino acids. V was clipped by 1 base and J by 5 bases; unmatched bases: 6. CDR1 is SEHNR, CDR2 FQNEAQ, per germline (reference sequence). The CDR3 DNA follows: TGTGCCAGCAGCTTAGGACTAGCGTGGGAGGAGACCCAGTACTTC. It yields the protein CASSLGLAWEETQYF. Full variable domain (remainder filled in from reference TRBV7-9 and TRBJ2-5): DTGVSQNPRHKITKRGQNVTFRCDPISEHNRLYWYRQTLGQGPEFLTYFQNEAQLEKSRLLSDRFSAERPKGSFSTLEIQRTEQGDSAMYLCASSLGLAWEETQYFGPGTRLLVL.

J is TRBJ1-5 and V is TRBV10-3; 10 bases line up with TRBD1. The CDR3 covers 16 residues. The germline V gene has CDR1 ENHRY and CDR2 SYGVKD. V shed 2 bases, J shed 4 bases, and the junction held 5 bases outside the gene matches. CDR3 sequence (DNA): TGTGCCATCAGTGAGCCGACAGGGGGCAGGAATCAGCCCCAGCATTTT. This encodes CAISEPTGGRNQPQHF.

This clone occurred many times. The chain couples TRBV11-2 to TRBJ1-2; the D gene is possibly TRBD1 (6 bases). There are 14 residues in the CDR3. The V gene lost 5 bases and the J gene lost 6 bases, with 16 bases spanning the gap. Germline CDR1 is SGHAT and CDR2 is FQNNGV. The CDR3 nucleotides read TGTGCCAGCAGCCAACTACAGGGTATGGATGGCTACACCTTC. Translation: CASSQLQGMDGYTF.

This chain joins TRBV6-1 and TRBJ2-7; tentative D call: TRBD1 (6 bases). The V end lost 2 bases, the J end lost 4 bases, and 18 bases lay between the germline ends. This CDR3 region has 16 residues. Germline CDR1 and CDR2: MNHNS and SASEGT. The CDR3 protein is CASSERAGTGMYEQYF. The CDR3 bases are TGTGCCAGCAGTGAAAGGGCAGGAACAGGGATGTACGAGCAGTACTTC.

The chain is built from TRBV19 and TRBJ2-7, with TRBD1 matching over 9 bases. The CDR3 extends over 13 amino acids. CDR1 LNHDA and CDR2 SQIVND come from the germline V gene (reference sequence). V dropped 3 bases and J dropped 3; count of bases not matched to a gene: 0. CDR3 sequence (DNA): TGTGCCAGTAGTATGGACAGGGGCTACGAGCAGTACTTC. This sequence encodes CASSMDRGYEQYF.